The 10 T cell receptor beta chains presented below share a single source sample, sequenced in a study of blood T cells in healthy people across ages. Through a sample-barcoded 5' primer and a J-beta primer mix, a second PCR was run for roughly 6 to 12 cycles. TCRdb reanalysed the 5' RACE reads using MiXCR and keeps one entry per CDR3 protein. The data show hundreds of thousands of distinct CDR3 sequences, with roughly 50% seen just once and roughly a third held by the top ten. Specimen: blood. These TCRs come from an older woman in good health.

The chain uses TRBV28 and TRBJ1-2; D unresolved. The CDR3 covers 13 residues. In germline, CDR1 is MDHEN, CDR2 SYDVKM. With 8 bases removed from V and 2 bases from J, the gap between germline ends came to 12 bases. This CDR3 reads CASRSGGNYGYTF. The CDR3 region has the DNA TGTGCCAGCCGGTCGGGTGGCAACTATGGCTACACCTTC.

In its sample, this clonotype was seen many times. The chain recombines TRBV20-1 with TRBJ1-6; a possible D gene is TRBD1 (6 bases). The V and J ends lost 8 bases and 5 bases respectively, with 19 bases between them. Germline V gene data show CDR1 as DFQATT and CDR2 as SNEGSKA (reference sequence). There are 15 residues in the CDR3. The CDR3 coding sequence is TGCAGTCCCCCAGGCACCCGGACAGATAATTCACCCCTCCACTTT. It encodes CSPPGTRTDNSPLHF.

J is TRBJ2-5 and V is TRBV5-6; D might be TRBD1 or TRBD2, each matching 5 bases. V lost 0 bases and J 1 base, leaving 13 bases between the germline ends. Germline V CDR1 and CDR2: SGHDT, YYEEEE. The CDR3 extends over 16 amino acids. The CDR3 sequence: CASSLVAGSIQETQYF. CDR3 sequence (DNA): TGTGCCAGCAGCTTGGTCGCAGGGAGCATCCAAGAGACCCAGTACTTC.

This clonotype has only a few counts. This chain's CDR3 is CATRDRLLVETQYF. The DNA of the CDR3 is TGTGCCACCAGGGACAGACTGCTCGTGGAGACCCAGTACTTC. The V gene is TRBV6-4, the J gene TRBJ2-5, with TRBD1 identical over 7 bases. The CDR3 loop spans 14 amino acids. CDR1 and CDR2 from the germline V gene are MRHNA and SNTAGT. Trimming at V came to 10 bases and at J to 5 bases, leaving 13 bases not matched to a gene.

The chain is built from TRBV7-2 and TRBJ2-7; 7 nucleotides align to TRBD2. The closer fit of TRBJ2-5 to the DNA end suggests the J call may be wrong. Germline assignment: CDR1 SGHTA and CDR2 FQGNSA. The CDR3 sequence is 15 residues long. The CDR3 nucleotides are TGTGCCAGCAGCTTAGGGCCGTCAGCGGGGGAGACCCAGTACTTC. The encoded protein is CASSLGPSAGETQYF.

The chain recombines TRBV20-1 with TRBJ1-5, with a possible D match to TRBD1 (5 bases). The CDR3 consists of 14 residues. V dropped 0 bases and J dropped 5 bases, with 11 bases sitting between them. CDR1 and CDR2 (germline): DFQATT, SNEGSKA (reference sequence). The CDR3 region has the DNA TGCAGTGCTAGAGATGTAAGGGGCCATCAGCCCCAGCATTTT. Translated: CSARDVRGHQPQHF.

This clonotype was counted a single time. The chain links TRBV5-1 to TRBJ2-3; possible D gene TRBD1, 6 bases. The CDR3 sequence is 14 residues long. V lost 8 bases and J lost 2, with 15 bases in between. Germline V gene lookup returns CDR1 SGHRS and CDR2 YFSETQ. This chain's CDR3 is CASVRDTATDTQYF. The CDR3 DNA is TGCGCCAGTGTACGGGACACCGCCACAGATACGCAGTATTTT. The variable domain in full, with the rest retrieved from reference TRBV5-1 and TRBJ2-3, is KAGVTQTPRYLIKTRGQQVTLSCSPISGHRSVSWYQQTPGQGLQFLFEYFSETQRNKGNFPGRFSGRQFSNSRSEMNVSTLELGDSALYLCASVRDTATDTQYFGPGTRLTVL.

As concerns this clonotype: A read error may account for a junction end that differs from germline. V and J are TRBV5-1 and TRBJ1-2; 8 bases agree with TRBD1. This CDR3 has 13 residues. Germline CDR1 is SGHRS and CDR2 is YFSETQ. The CDR3 DNA reads as TGCGCCGGCAGCATAGGACAGGGTTATGGCTACACCTTC. Protein: CAGSIGQGYGYTF. Looking up the rest from reference TRBV5-1 and TRBJ1-2 gives the full variable domain: KAGVTQTPRYLIKTRGQQVTLSCSPISGHRSVSWYQQTPGQGLQFLFEYFSETQRNKGNFPGRFSGRQFSNSRSEMNVSTLELGDSALYLCAGSIGQGYGYTFGSGTRLTVV.

In DNA, the CDR3 is TGTGCCAGCAGCCTACCGACATCTTGGGATACGCAGTATTTT. It specifies CASSLPTSWDTQYF. The genes are TRBV7-2 and TRBJ2-3; the D is unclear. V lost 5 bases, J lost 6 bases, and 15 bases lay in between. The CDR3 has 14 residues. Germline CDR1 and CDR2: SGHTA and FQGNSA.

This clonotype was observed once. The V call is TRBV20-1, the J call TRBJ2-7; TRBD2 agrees at 9 bases. This CDR3 has 11 amino acids. The V gene's germline CDR1 is DFQATT and CDR2 SNEGSKA (reference sequence). The V gene end was trimmed by 5 bases and the J gene end by 7 bases; junction bases not matched to a gene: 3. The CDR3 sequence: CSAGTSTEQYF. The CDR3 DNA reads as TGCAGTGCTGGGACTAGCACTGAGCAGTACTTC.